Described below is a single T cell receptor beta chain sequence and its context. The antigen remains undetermined. Primed by a sample-barcoded 5' primer and a J-beta primer mix, a second PCR proceeded for about 6 to 12 cycles. A template-switch adaptor containing 12 random nucleotides labeled each cDNA molecule. MiXCR, run by TCRdb on the 5' RACE reads, gives a single entry per CDR3 protein. The sample yields some 800,000 distinct CDR3 sequences, approximately 44% seen once. The CDR3 extends over 17 amino acids. Germline V gives CDR1 MGHRA, CDR2 YSYEKL. Trimming removed 1 base at V and 0 bases at J, with 13 bases between. This sample is drawn from a study of blood T cells in healthy people across ages. Study-wide results and caveats: Higher diversity, along with more naive CD4+ cells, distinguished long-lived donors from aged donors.

Sample: blood. The clonotype comes from a man in his 60s in good health. The rearrangement links TRBV4-1 to TRBJ2-4, with D perhaps given as TRBD1 or TRBD2 (5 bases each). Here the CDR3 DNA reads TGCGCCAGCAGCCAAGTCCCGGGGCCACTAGCCAAAAACATTCAGTACTTC. Its translation is CASSQVPGPLAKNIQYF.